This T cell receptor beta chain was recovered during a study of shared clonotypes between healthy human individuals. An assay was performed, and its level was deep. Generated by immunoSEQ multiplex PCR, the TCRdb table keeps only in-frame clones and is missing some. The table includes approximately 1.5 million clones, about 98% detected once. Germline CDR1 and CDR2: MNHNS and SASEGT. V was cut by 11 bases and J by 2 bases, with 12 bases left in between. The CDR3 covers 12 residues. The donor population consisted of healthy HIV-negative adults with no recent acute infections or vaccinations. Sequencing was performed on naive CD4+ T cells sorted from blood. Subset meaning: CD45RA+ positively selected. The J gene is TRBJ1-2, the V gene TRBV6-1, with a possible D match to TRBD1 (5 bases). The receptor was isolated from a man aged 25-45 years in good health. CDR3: CAGGEGNYGYTF. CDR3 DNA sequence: TGTGCCGGAGGGGAGGGCAACTATGGCTACACCTTC.